These 24 T cell receptor beta chains came from one sample sequenced in a study of chemoradiotherapy in HPV16-positive cancers. The method was immunoSEQ multiplex PCR; TCRdb's version includes in-frame clones alone and lacks a portion of them. In the table there are around 53,000 clones, around 90% of which are singletons. Sample: blood, taken from a patient who underwent chemoradiotherapy. These receptors all come from a human donor with HPV-associated anogenital cancer.

This chain connects TRBV5-1 to TRBJ1-5, with 8 bases aligning to TRBD1. This CDR3 is 14 amino acids long. In germline, CDR1 is SGHRS, CDR2 YFSETQ. The trim removed 4 bases at V and 5 bases at J, leaving 5 bases unmatched. CDR3 sequence (DNA): TGCGCCAGCAGCCAGGCAGGGGGCGATCAGCCCCAGCATTTT. This encodes CASSQAGGDQPQHF. Looking up the rest from reference TRBV5-1 and TRBJ1-5 gives the full variable domain: KAGVTQTPRYLIKTRGQQVTLSCSPISGHRSVSWYQQTPGQGLQFLFEYFSETQRNKGNFPGRFSGRQFSNSRSEMNVSTLELGDSALYLCASSQAGGDQPQHFGDGTRLSIL.

This CDR3 is CASSSGTRATQYF. The CDR3 DNA reads as TGTGCCAGCAGCTCGGGTACCAGAGCTACGCAGTATTTT. The V and J genes are TRBV11-3 and TRBJ2-3; D unclear. CDR1 is SGHNT, CDR2 YENEEA, per germline. The CDR3 has 13 amino acids. V was trimmed by 4 bases and J by 8 bases, leaving 13 bases between them.

The table lists this clone with a count of one. V is TRBV6-5 and J is TRBJ1-1; D ambiguous. V lost 0 bases, J lost 0 bases, and 2 bases lay in between. CDR3 size: 13 residues. Germline CDR1 MNHEY, CDR2 SVGAGI. For the CDR3, the DNA is TGTGCCAGCAGTTACTCAGTGAACACTGAAGCTTTCTTT. It encodes CASSYSVNTEAFF.

The chain links TRBV4-3 to TRBJ2-3; D is possibly TRBD2 (5 bases). V lost 1 base to trimming and J lost 5 bases, with 7 bases between them. This CDR3 contains 13 residues. From germline, CDR1 is LGHNA and CDR2 YSLEER. The chain's CDR3 is CASSQAREDTQYF. The CDR3 nucleotides are TGCGCCAGCAGCCAAGCACGGGAAGATACGCAGTATTTT.

The CDR3 DNA sequence: TGTGCCAGCAGCTTGGAGGGACAGGGAAGGGATGAGCAGTTCTTC. Its protein is CASSLEGQGRDEQFF. V gene TRBV5-5 combines with J gene TRBJ2-1; TRBD1 matches at 9 bases. CDR1 SGHKS and CDR2 YYEKEE come from the germline V gene (reference sequence). The CDR3 is 15 residues long. V dropped 0 bases and J dropped 8; count of bases not matched to a gene: 6.

Here the CDR3 reads CASRPEQGANTEAFF. CDR3 sequence (DNA): TGTGCCAGCCGGCCGGAACAGGGGGCTAACACTGAAGCTTTCTTT. The chain combines TRBV6-1 with TRBJ1-1, with 9 positions matching TRBD1. V trimming: 8 bases; J trimming: 2 bases; junction bases outside the gene matches: 9. This CDR3 is 15 amino acids long. The germline V gene encodes CDR1 MNHNS and CDR2 SASEGT.

V gene TRBV2 combines with J gene TRBJ1-4; D uncertain. Germline V gene lookup returns CDR1 SNHLY and CDR2 FYNNEI. This CDR3 has 12 amino acids. Trimming left V 3 bases short and J 3 bases short, with 2 bases between. Here the CDR3 reads CASSDANEKLFF. The CDR3, as DNA: TGTGCCAGCAGTGATGCTAATGAAAAACTGTTTTTT.

In its sample, this clone was seen a few times. This rearrangement joins TRBV5-5 to TRBJ1-3; D is undetermined. The germline V gene has CDR1 SGHKS and CDR2 YYEKEE (reference sequence). Trimming took 0 bases from V and 0 from J, leaving 7 bases between them. The CDR3 runs 15 residues. CDR3 region: CASSLGQSSGNTIYF. The CDR3 DNA reads TGTGCCAGCAGCTTGGGGCAGAGCTCTGGAAACACCATATATTTT.

This rearrangement joins TRBV5-4 to TRBJ2-4; 8 nucleotides align to TRBD1. Per germline, CDR1 SGHNT and CDR2 YYREEE (reference sequence). The V and J ends lost 0 bases and 3 bases, in that order; junction bases with no gene match: 14. This CDR3 has 19 residues. Written as DNA, the CDR3 is TGTGCCAGCAGCTTGGCCCCCGGGGGTTTACAGGGGGGCAAAAACATTCAGTACTTC. This gives the protein CASSLAPGGLQGGKNIQYF.

The rearrangement links TRBV2 to TRBJ1-4; weak D call: TRBD1 (6 bases). The V gene lost 3 bases and the J gene lost 5 bases, with 16 bases spanning the gap. The V gene's germline CDR1 is SNHLY and CDR2 FYNNEI. The CDR3 runs to 16 residues. In DNA, the CDR3 is TGTGCCAGCAGTGATATCGGGACATCTAAAAATGAAAAACTGTTTTTT. Amino acid sequence: CASSDIGTSKNEKLFF.

This rearrangement joins TRBV7-4 to TRBJ1-5; TRBD1 matches at 10 bases. In germline, CDR1 is SGHVT, CDR2 SQSDAQ. Trimming cost V 4 bases and J 2 bases; bases outside gene matches: 14. CDR3 size: 19 residues. CDR3 sequence (DNA): TGTGCCAGCAGCTCACTCTCCGGGACAGGGGAAGAGGGCAATCAGCCCCAGCATTTT. Residues: CASSSLSGTGEEGNQPQHF.

The J gene is TRBJ1-6, the V gene TRBV4-1, with a weak D call TRBD1 (5 bases). V dropped 1 base and J dropped 8 bases, with 12 bases sitting between them. The CDR3 sequence is 15 residues long. Germline CDR1 reads MGHRA; CDR2 reads YSYEKL. CDR3 amino acids: CASSQGRQSYSPLHF. CDR3 sequence (DNA): TGCGCCAGCAGCCAAGGGCGACAGTCTTATTCACCCCTCCACTTT.

The chain couples TRBV11-2 to TRBJ2-7; TRBD1 matches 8 bases. The CDR3 is 13 amino acids. CDR1 is SGHAT, CDR2 FQNNGV, per germline. J gave up 3 bases and V 10 bases, and 8 bases lay outside the gene matches. The DNA of the CDR3 is TGTGCCACCTGCCGGGACAGGAACTACGAGCAGTACTTC. Its protein product is CATCRDRNYEQYF.

The chain has TRBV2 and TRBJ2-7, with D unresolved. This CDR3 comprises 12 residues. Germline lookup yields CDR1 SNHLY and CDR2 FYNNEI. V dropped 4 bases and J dropped 2 bases, with 6 bases sitting between them. CDR3 protein: CASSGLAYEQYF. CDR3 nucleotide sequence: TGTGCCAGCAGTGGACTGGCCTACGAGCAGTACTTC.

The rearrangement links TRBV4-2 to TRBJ1-1; 8 nucleotides line up with TRBD1. Losses at the gene ends were 4 bases for V and 1 base for J; bases not matched to a gene: 14. In germline, CDR1 is LGHNA, CDR2 YNFKEQ. CDR3 size: 18 residues. CDR3 in DNA: TGTGCCAGCAGCCCGGGTGTCGACAGGGGCACGGGGAACACTGAAGCTTTCTTT. Protein product: CASSPGVDRGTGNTEAFF.

The count of this clone is one. This sequence joins TRBV5-1 and TRBJ2-5; 8 bases agree with TRBD1. CDR3 length: 15 amino acids. The germline V gene encodes CDR1 SGHRS and CDR2 YFSETQ. The V segment lost 4 bases and the J segment 5 bases; nucleotides outside the gene matches: 10. The CDR3 DNA follows: TGCGCCAGCAGCCCCGGACAGGGCGGTGATGAGACCCAGTACTTC. This translates into CASSPGQGGDETQYF.

The chain is built from TRBV27 and TRBJ1-4; D is possibly TRBD1 (5 bases). Germline V lookup: CDR1 MNHEY, CDR2 SMNVEV (reference sequence). The CDR3 loop spans 14 amino acids. Trimming shortened V by 5 bases and J by 4 bases, and 11 bases separated the two germline ends. The CDR3 nucleotides read TGTGCCAGCAGTCTGAAGGGACTTAATGAAAAACTGTTTTTT. Its protein product is CASSLKGLNEKLFF.

The chain recombines TRBV15 with TRBJ2-3, with TRBD2 matching 7 bases. Germline loops: CDR1 LNHNV, CDR2 YYDKDF (reference sequence). The CDR3 runs 16 residues. After removal of 5 bases from V and 6 bases from J, the junction contained 14 bases not matched to a gene. The chain's CDR3 is CATSSSVAGRVDTQYF. Written as DNA, the CDR3 is TGTGCCACCAGCTCCAGCGTAGCGGGTCGTGTGGATACGCAGTATTTT. The full variable domain, in which reference TRBV15 and TRBJ2-3 provide the parts outside the CDR3, is DAMVIQNPRYQVTQFGKPVTLSCSQTLNHNVMYWYQQKSSQAPKLLFHYYDKDFNNEADTPDNFQSRRPNTSFCFLDIRSPGLGDTAMYLCATSSSVAGRVDTQYFGPGTRLTVL.

The chain is built from TRBV20-1 and TRBJ1-2; D call uncertain. Looked up from germline, CDR1 is DFQATT and CDR2 is SNEGSKA (reference sequence). The V end was cut by 6 bases, the J end by 8 bases, with 13 bases between. There are 11 residues in the CDR3. The CDR3 region is CSAPAGGGYTF. As DNA, the CDR3 is TGCAGTGCCCCGGCCGGCGGAGGCTACACCTTC.

The rearrangement joins TRBV10-3 to TRBJ2-7; D is unresolved. This CDR3 is 13 amino acids long. Germline CDR1 ENHRY, CDR2 SYGVKD. V lost 10 bases, J lost 2 bases, and 15 bases lay in between. CDR3 nucleotides: TGTGCCACATCGACTGGGGATACCTACGAGCAGTACTTC. This encodes CATSTGDTYEQYF.

The chain employs TRBV18 and TRBJ2-3, with 14 bases fitting TRBD2. V gave up 4 bases and J gave up 1 base; unmatched junction bases: 13. This CDR3 comprises 20 residues. CDR1 and CDR2 (germline): KGHSH, LQKENI. The CDR3 protein is CASSLSRGPGLAGGTDTQYF. The CDR3 coding sequence is TGTGCCAGCTCACTATCCCGGGGCCCGGGACTAGCGGGAGGCACAGATACGCAGTATTTT. Combining the CDR3 with reference TRBV18 and TRBJ2-3 gives the whole variable domain NAGVMQNPRHLVRRRGQEARLRCSPMKGHSHVYWYRQLPEEGLKFMVYLQKENIIDESGMPKERFSAEFPKEGPSILRIQQVVRGDSAAYFCASSLSRGPGLAGGTDTQYFGPGTRLTVL.

The V call is TRBV7-2, the J call TRBJ2-5; 12 bases are a match to TRBD2. CDR1 and CDR2 from the germline V gene are SGHTA and FQGNSA. The CDR3 length is 17 residues. Trimming at V came to 2 bases and at J to 5 bases, leaving 9 bases not matched to a gene. CDR3 region: CASSLFPSGGAGETQYF. The CDR3 nucleotides are TGTGCCAGCAGCTTATTCCCTAGCGGGGGGGCCGGGGAGACCCAGTACTTC.

The chain carries TRBV5-5 and TRBJ2-5, with D possibly being TRBD1 or TRBD2 (5 bases each). CDR1 is SGHKS, CDR2 YYEKEE, per germline (reference sequence). Trimming took off 5 bases at V and 1 base at J, with 18 bases between the two ends. The CDR3 covers 16 residues. For the CDR3, the DNA is TGTGCCAGCAGTTATCCGGGACGCACTACCCAAGAGACCCAGTACTTC. It translates to CASSYPGRTTQETQYF.

This chain uses TRBV5-4 with TRBJ1-2, with TRBD1 matching 10 bases. The trim removed 3 bases at V and 2 bases at J, leaving 1 base unmatched. The CDR3 length is 14 residues. Germline values: CDR1 SGHNT, CDR2 YYREEE (reference sequence). The CDR3 loop is CASSSGQGNYGYTF. The CDR3 nucleotides are TGTGCCAGCAGCTCGGGACAGGGGAACTATGGCTACACCTTC.